This T cell receptor (beta chain) was captured in a study of CD8 T cells in Susac syndrome (dated by TCRdb to between 2019 and 2020). About the study as a whole: Among the sequenced Susac syndrome patients, 5 or 6 had clinically active disease and 8 or 9 were in clinical remission. At the time of blood withdrawal, Susac syndrome patients were either therapy-naive, taking corticosteroids (with some also receiving IVIg), or on IVIg alone. The study used repertoire sequencing to test whether antigen drove CD8+ T cell activation and differentiation in Susac syndrome.

High-throughput TCR beta sequencing profiled peripheral blood CD8+ and CD4+ T cells from healthy donors, Susac syndrome patients and multiple sclerosis patients. Recently defined diagnostic criteria for definite or probable disease were met by the Susac syndrome patients. Bulk CD8+ and CD4+ T cells were purified by magnetic negative isolation, whereas CD8+ TEMRA cells were enriched by FACS. Blood was drawn into EDTA tubes, processed within 24 hours, and PBMCs were isolated by density gradient centrifugation. PBMCs destined for TCR sequencing were cryopreserved in liquid nitrogen and later thawed in a 37 °C water bath. Purity of sorted or isolated CD4+, CD8+ and CD8+ TEMRA cells was at least 90%. Concerning this clonotype itself: Its specific antigen is unknown. Base quality data are lacking; no much larger clone is found one base away.

On the study overall, not on this receptor specifically: The number of individuals in the TCR sequencing and HLA analysis was recognized as being relatively small. In patients with Susac syndrome, the CD4+ T cell repertoire showed no detectable clonal expansion.

RNA was extracted using the RNeasy kit, and roughly 0.5 to 1 microgram was reverse transcribed with random hexamers. The immunoSEQ multiplex PCR assay, which covers 54 Vbeta and 13 Jbeta segments, was used to amplify TCR beta CDR3 regions. PCR amplification bias was corrected using a synthetic template baseline for primer optimization and computational correction. Processing in the source paper ran as follows. Only productive sequences were kept, with reads annotated to V, D and J genes according to IMGT and analyzed in immunoSEQ Analyzer. Clonality was computed as one minus Shannon entropy normalized by log2 of the number of productive unique sequences. For each patient and control, public and private clones were evaluated among the 100 most prevalent clones. Clones were defined as Susac-specific if absent from the healthy and MS cohorts, from around 1,000 published viral clones and from other ImmuneACCESS disease sequences. TCRdb cleaned the public reads at Q25 with fastp, built clones with MiXCR and kept in-frame beta chains. Here each entry gathers all rows of one CDR3 protein and keeps the most common genes and DNA. These V and J calls originate from TCRdb's pipeline instead of the authors' own analysis. For this sample the table gives 150,000 or so distinct CDR3 sequences, of which 95% were detected only once. The ten top clones hold 0.14% of the sample.

The source material was CD4+ T cells from PBMCs. The clonotype was recovered from a human donor with Susac syndrome.

The DNA sequence follows: TGCGCCAGCAGCCAAGGGGGACCAAGCAATCAGCCCCAGCATTTT. Translated, it reads CASSQGGPSNQPQHF. The rearrangement combines TRBV4-1 with TRBJ1-5; TRBD1 is possibly the D segment (5 matching bases). Measured from the cysteine to the phenylalanine, the CDR3 is 15 residues long. Only the CDR3 DNA stays, 45 bases, in frame from base 1. V is pared back by 1 base and J by 1 base, with 8 bases lying between the germline termini. According to the germline V gene, CDR1 reads MGHRA and CDR2 reads YSYEKL.